The 29 T cell receptor beta chains below come from one sample, sequenced in a study of vaccination and CD4 T cells after COVID-19. Treatment described: roughly nine-day PBMC culture with coronavirus spike peptide pools or control peptides (ViraFEST assay). Their antigen targets remain unknown. The Oncomine TCR Beta short-read assay was what sequenced the DNA obtained from cultured CD4+ T cells. TCRdb re-called the PCR reads with MiXCR, one entry per CDR3 protein. This sample has some 17,000 distinct CDR3 sequences, with roughly 41% found just once. This specimen was CD4+ T cells from blood, cultured in vitro, taken before SARS-CoV-2 vaccination. The origin of the receptors is a human donor who received a COVID-19 vaccine.

This clonotype was detected only a few times. The rearrangement joins TRBV20-1 to TRBJ2-1; 14 nucleotides align to TRBD2. Per the germline V gene, CDR1 is DFQATT and CDR2 is SNEGSKA (reference sequence). This CDR3 has 20 residues. J lost 4 bases, V lost 3 bases, and 17 bases had no gene match. The CDR3 loop reads CSASLILTSGGVEGYNEQFF. The CDR3 nucleotides are TGCAGTGCTAGCCTTATCTTGACTAGCGGGGGGGTCGAGGGGTACAATGAGCAGTTCTTC.

The chain is built from TRBV12-2 and TRBJ2-2; the table gives TRBD1 as D, unverified against the DNA. TRBV12-2 is described as a pseudogene. The CDR3 is 16 amino acids. CDR3 in DNA: TGTGCAAGTCGCTTAGCGGGCAGGGTGGACACCGGGGAGCTGTTTTTT. This sequence encodes CASRLAGRVDTGELFF.

The V and J genes are TRBV15 and TRBJ1-1; D call uncertain. The V end was cut by 2 bases, the J end by 11 bases, with 15 bases between. Germline CDR1 LNHNV, CDR2 YYDKDF (reference sequence). CDR3 length: 13 amino acids. CDR3 nucleotide sequence: TGTGCCACCAGCAGAATGTATTTGGAGCCGGCTTTCTTT. This encodes CATSRMYLEPAFF.

V usage is TRBV6-1 and J usage is TRBJ1-1; D possibly corresponds to TRBD1 (5 bases). The CDR3 has 13 residues. The germline CDR1 and CDR2 sequences are MNHNS and SASEGT. V shed 6 bases and J shed 6 bases, with 14 bases lying between them. CDR3 amino acids: CASSVDGTAEAFF. In DNA, the CDR3 is TGTGCCAGCAGCGTCGATGGGACGGCTGAAGCTTTCTTT.

J is TRBJ1-2 and V is TRBV25-1, with 7 bases that match TRBD1. The V and J ends lost 6 bases and 2 bases, in that order; junction bases with no gene match: 3. The CDR3 length is 13 residues. Germline V gives CDR1 MGHDK, CDR2 SYGVNS. The CDR3 nucleotides read TGTGCCAGCAGGGACAGGCGCAACTATGGCTACACCTTC. This encodes CASRDRRNYGYTF.

The chain joins TRBV7-2 to TRBJ1-2; D ambiguous. Trimming took 5 bases from V and 14 from J, leaving 21 bases between them. Germline CDR1 is SGHTA and CDR2 is FQGNSA. The CDR3 runs to 13 residues. The CDR3 region is CASSPETLGVGTF. CDR3 DNA: TGTGCCAGCAGCCCTGAAACCCTTGGCGTGGGGACCTTC.

The V call is TRBV20-1, the J call TRBJ2-3; D is possibly TRBD2 (5 bases). Germline CDR1 DFQATT, CDR2 SNEGSKA (reference sequence). Trimming removed 5 bases at V and 4 bases at J, with 16 bases between. This CDR3 is built from 14 residues. DNA of the CDR3: TGCAGTGCTCTCGGCGGCCAAGCGGCAGATACGCAGTATTTT. The encoded protein is CSALGGQAADTQYF.

The V gene is TRBV12-5, the J gene TRBJ2-5, with 10 nucleotides matching TRBD2. Per the germline V gene, CDR1 is LGHNT and CDR2 is FRNRAP. The CDR3 extends over 19 amino acids. V was pared by 2 bases and J by 8 bases, with 20 bases of the junction left unmatched. The CDR3 here is CASGLISRGLAITGETQYF. CDR3 DNA sequence: TGTGCTAGTGGTTTGATTAGTCGGGGACTAGCGATAACTGGAGAAACCCAGTACTTC. The whole variable domain, remainder taken from reference TRBV12-5 and TRBJ2-5, is DARVTQTPRHKVTEMGQEVTMRCQPILGHNTVFWYRQTMMQGLELLAYFRNRAPLDDSGMPKDRFSAEMPDATLATLKIQPSEPRDSAVYFCASGLISRGLAITGETQYFGPGTRLLVL.

V usage is TRBV11-2 and J usage is TRBJ1-2; unclear D gene. Germline lookup yields CDR1 SGHAT and CDR2 FQNNGV. This CDR3 has 14 amino acids. V dropped 0 bases and J dropped 0 bases, with 5 bases sitting between them. CDR3 loop: CASSLDVTNYGYTF. The CDR3 DNA reads TGTGCCAGCAGCTTAGATGTCACTAACTATGGCTACACCTTC.

The chain combines TRBV2 with TRBJ1-2; 11 positions agree with TRBD1. The CDR3 contains 13 residues. After removal of 6 bases from V and 7 bases from J, the junction contained 4 bases not matched to a gene. Looked up from germline, CDR1 is SNHLY and CDR2 is FYNNEI. This CDR3 reads CASSGTGGFGYTF. CDR3 in DNA: TGTGCCAGCAGCGGGACAGGGGGATTTGGCTACACCTTC.

As for this clonotype: The junction departs from the called germline gene at one end, perhaps through a read error. The gene calls are TRBV2 and TRBJ1-2; 12 positions match TRBD1. The CDR3 is 12 amino acids. CDR1 and CDR2 from the germline V gene are SNHLY and FYNNEI. The CDR3 reads CATQPGQGAAPF. CDR3 nucleotide sequence: TGTGCCACCCAACCGGGACAGGGGGCCGCGCCCTTC. The variable domain in full, completed from reference TRBV2 and TRBJ1-2, reads EPEVTQTPSHQVTQMGQEVILRCVPISNHLYFYWYRQILGQKVEFLVSFYNNEISEKSEIFDDQFSVERPDGSNFTLKIRSTKLEDSAMYFCATQPGQGAAPFGSGTRLTVV.

This clonotype was seen only a few times. This chain connects TRBV2 to TRBJ1-6; no clear D. The V and J ends lost 4 bases and 7 bases respectively, with 14 bases between them. Germline V gene sequence: CDR1 SNHLY, CDR2 FYNNEI. The CDR3 extends over 15 amino acids. The DNA of the CDR3 is TGTGCCAGCAGTGTAAGACCAGGAGTAAATTCACCCCTCCACTTT. This translates into CASSVRPGVNSPLHF.

This clonotype was seen a handful of times. As DNA, the CDR3 is TGTGCCACCAGTGATTTAGGGACAGGCACAGATACGCAGTATTTT. Its protein is CATSDLGTGTDTQYF. This rearrangement joins TRBV24-1 to TRBJ2-3, with TRBD1 matching over 7 bases. The CDR3 is 15 residues long. V lost 1 base and J lost 1; bases outside the gene matches: 1. Germline assignment: CDR1 KGHDR and CDR2 SFDVKD.

This clonotype was counted only a few times. The genes are TRBV6-1 and TRBJ1-5; D unclear. Germline V gene lookup returns CDR1 MNHNS and CDR2 SASEGT. The CDR3 length is 17 residues. The V end was cut by 6 bases, the J end by 2 bases, with 20 bases between. CDR3 loop: CASRPRRRGEGNQPQHF. CDR3 sequence (DNA): TGTGCCAGCAGACCCCGGAGGCGGGGAGAGGGCAATCAGCCCCAGCATTTT.

This clonotype was counted between two and nine times. The J gene is TRBJ2-7, the V gene TRBV6-1, with 12 positions matching TRBD2. V trimming: 5 bases; J trimming: 0 bases; junction bases outside the gene matches: 2. From germline, CDR1 is MNHNS and CDR2 SASEGT. The CDR3 covers 15 residues. DNA for the CDR3: TGTGCCAGCAGTCGGACTAGCGGGGTCTCCTACGAGCAGTACTTC. It is translated as CASSRTSGVSYEQYF.

This chain links TRBV7-2 with TRBJ2-7; TRBD1 aligns across 7 bases. Germline lookup yields CDR1 SGHTA and CDR2 FQGNSA. The trim removed 2 bases at V and 0 bases at J, leaving 4 bases unmatched. The CDR3 sequence is 15 residues long. The CDR3 region is CASSLRPGGSYEQYF. The CDR3 region has the DNA TGTGCCAGCAGCTTAAGGCCAGGGGGCTCCTACGAGCAGTACTTC.

J is TRBJ1-2 and V is TRBV12-3 or TRBV12-4; D ambiguous. The V end was cut by 3 bases, the J end by 3 bases, with 11 bases between. CDR3 length: 14 residues. The CDR3 loop reads CASSFSDGYYGYTF. CDR3 coding DNA: TGTGCCAGCAGTTTTAGCGACGGCTACTATGGCTACACCTTC.

This clonotype appeared once. The chain uses TRBV5-4 and TRBJ2-3; D gene unclear. CDR1 is SGHNT, CDR2 YYREEE, per germline (reference sequence). The V end was cut by 0 bases, the J end by 0 bases, with 5 bases between. The CDR3 runs to 14 residues. CDR3 sequence (DNA): TGTGCCAGCAGCTTGGACAGTAGCACAGATACGCAGTATTTT. The encoded protein is CASSLDSSTDTQYF.

The chain employs TRBV27 and TRBJ1-5, with D perhaps matching TRBD1 (6 bases). CDR1 is MNHEY and CDR2 is SMNVEV in the germline V gene (reference sequence). The ends were cut back, 1 base at V and 4 bases at J, with 11 bases in the middle. The CDR3 sequence is 15 residues long. The CDR3 protein is CASSLYRAGNQPQHF. CDR3 nucleotide sequence: TGTGCCAGCAGTTTATACAGGGCGGGAAATCAGCCCCAGCATTTT.

This clonotype was counted between two and nine times. This chain joins TRBV20-1 and TRBJ1-1; D may be TRBD1 (5 bases). The CDR3 has 14 residues. The germline V gene encodes CDR1 DFQATT and CDR2 SNEGSKA (reference sequence). Trimming shortened V by 3 bases and J by 1 base, and 12 bases separated the two germline ends. The CDR3 region has the DNA TGCAGTGCTAGTCCAGGGTGGGGGAACACTGAAGCTTTCTTT. This gives the protein CSASPGWGNTEAFF.

The chain links TRBV6-1 to TRBJ1-1, with no clear D. The CDR3 is made up of 13 amino acids. V was shortened by 6 bases and J by 4 bases, with 12 bases between the two germline ends. CDR1 is MNHNS, CDR2 SASEGT, per germline. The chain's CDR3 is CASSKEGGTEAFF. In nucleotides, the CDR3 is TGTGCCAGCAGCAAGGAAGGAGGCACTGAAGCTTTCTTT.

The V and J genes are TRBV6-1 and TRBJ1-3; TRBD1 matches at 10 bases. Unmatched junction bases numbered 4, after V lost 4 bases and J lost 4 bases. Germline V gene data show CDR1 as MNHNS and CDR2 as SASEGT. This CDR3 contains 15 residues. CDR3 loop: CASSGRDRGGNTIYF. As DNA, the CDR3 is TGTGCCAGCAGTGGCCGGGACAGGGGAGGAAACACCATATATTTT.

The J gene is TRBJ2-3, the V gene TRBV6-5; the D gene is possibly TRBD2 (6 bases). Looked up from germline, CDR1 is MNHEY and CDR2 is SVGAGI. The length of the CDR3 is 15 residues. Trimming took off 2 bases at V and 0 bases at J, with 9 bases between the two ends. The CDR3 protein is CASSYERASTDTQYF. CDR3 bases: TGTGCCAGCAGTTACGAGCGGGCTAGCACAGATACGCAGTATTTT.

This sequence joins TRBV2 and TRBJ1-5; 11 bases are a match to TRBD1. V shed 4 bases, J shed 6 bases, and the junction held 2 bases outside the gene matches. Germline values: CDR1 SNHLY, CDR2 FYNNEI. The CDR3 is 14 residues long. CDR3 residues: CASSADRGRQPQHF. CDR3 DNA: TGTGCCAGCAGTGCGGACAGGGGGCGTCAGCCCCAGCATTTT.

By share of the sample, this clonotype is hyperexpanded (1% or more). The rearrangement links TRBV19 to TRBJ1-2; no reliable D call. The CDR3 is 12 amino acids. Germline CDR1 reads LNHDA; CDR2 reads SQIVND (reference sequence). Deletions cut 3 bases from V and 8 bases from J, with 10 bases between. CDR3 residues: CASSIQLGGYTF. Written as DNA, the CDR3 is TGTGCCAGTAGTATCCAGCTCGGGGGCTACACCTTC.

This rearrangement joins TRBV6-5 to TRBJ2-1; TRBD1 matches at 8 bases. Germline CDR1 and CDR2: MNHEY and SVGAGI. The CDR3 runs 15 residues. The J segment lost 3 bases and the V segment lost 2 bases, leaving 3 bases of the junction unmatched. The chain's CDR3 is CASSYGRGRYNEQFF. CDR3 DNA sequence: TGTGCCAGCAGTTACGGCAGGGGGCGCTACAATGAGCAGTTCTTC.

The rearrangement joins TRBV19 to TRBJ1-5; TRBD1 might be the D (5 bases). The CDR3 contains 13 residues. Germline V lookup: CDR1 LNHDA, CDR2 SQIVND (reference sequence). V lost 9 bases and J lost 7, with 16 bases in between. The CDR3 loop reads CASADKVGQPQHF. CDR3 nucleotide sequence: TGTGCCAGCGCGGACAAGGTAGGACAGCCCCAGCATTTT.

This clonotype has a handful of counts. This chain uses TRBV7-8 with TRBJ2-5; 10 bases agree with TRBD2. J was trimmed by 0 bases and V by 7 bases; bases with no gene match: 5. The CDR3 totals 15 residues. The germline V gene encodes CDR1 SGHVS and CDR2 FQNEAQ. CDR3 in amino acids: CASTSAGGDQETQYF. The CDR3 DNA reads as TGTGCCAGCACCTCAGCGGGGGGGGACCAAGAGACCCAGTACTTC.

The CDR3 is CSATTNYEQYF. CDR3 coding DNA: TGCAGTGCCACAACAAATTACGAGCAGTACTTC. The rearrangement uses TRBV20-1 and TRBJ2-7; no firm D call. This CDR3 comprises 11 residues. CDR1 is DFQATT, CDR2 SNEGSKA, per germline (reference sequence). V was clipped by 6 bases and J by 4 bases, with 10 bases between them.